The T cell receptor beta chain described here comes from a study of cytomegalovirus exposure and HLA in healthy donors. About the study: From roughly 180 million T cells, an earlier analysis saw approximately 110 million unique TCR beta sequences. Overall study results and limits: Previous analysis showed most TCR beta V segments were productive about 90% or about 30% of the time. Later analysis associated a missense DCLRE1C variant with TCR beta V- and J-gene trimming. Most subjects' HLA-A and HLA-B alleles were reportedly predicted from TCR beta sequences.

This CDR3 comprises 15 residues. V gave up 4 bases and J gave up 7 bases; unmatched junction bases: 9. Looked up from germline, CDR1 is SGHRS and CDR2 is YFSETQ. This clone has only one observation. Its matching antigen is unknown. Primers: 60 Vbeta forward and 13 Jbeta reverse. This table comes from immunoSEQ multiplex PCR, and its TCRdb copy is limited to in-frame clones, with some not included. The sample shows under 200,000 clones, approximately 85% of them seen only once. This chain connects TRBV5-1 to TRBJ1-5; 9 bases match TRBD1. The receptor was derived from a man in his forties or fifties in good health and CMV-seropositive. The specimen was PBMCs. CDR3 coding DNA: TGCGCCAGCAGCCCCGGGACAGGGTCTAGCCAGCCCCAGCATTTT. Protein sequence: CASSPGTGSSQPQHF.